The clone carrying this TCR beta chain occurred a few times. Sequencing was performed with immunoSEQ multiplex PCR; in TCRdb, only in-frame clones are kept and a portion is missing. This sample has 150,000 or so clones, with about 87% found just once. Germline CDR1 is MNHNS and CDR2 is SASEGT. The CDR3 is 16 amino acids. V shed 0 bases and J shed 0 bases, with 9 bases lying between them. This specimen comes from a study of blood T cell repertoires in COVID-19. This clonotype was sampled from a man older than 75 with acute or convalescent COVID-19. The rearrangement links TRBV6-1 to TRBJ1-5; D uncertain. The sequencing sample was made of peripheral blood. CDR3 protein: CASSEAIIHSNQPQHF. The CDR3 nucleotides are TGTGCCAGCAGTGAAGCAATCATACATAGCAATCAGCCCCAGCATTTT.